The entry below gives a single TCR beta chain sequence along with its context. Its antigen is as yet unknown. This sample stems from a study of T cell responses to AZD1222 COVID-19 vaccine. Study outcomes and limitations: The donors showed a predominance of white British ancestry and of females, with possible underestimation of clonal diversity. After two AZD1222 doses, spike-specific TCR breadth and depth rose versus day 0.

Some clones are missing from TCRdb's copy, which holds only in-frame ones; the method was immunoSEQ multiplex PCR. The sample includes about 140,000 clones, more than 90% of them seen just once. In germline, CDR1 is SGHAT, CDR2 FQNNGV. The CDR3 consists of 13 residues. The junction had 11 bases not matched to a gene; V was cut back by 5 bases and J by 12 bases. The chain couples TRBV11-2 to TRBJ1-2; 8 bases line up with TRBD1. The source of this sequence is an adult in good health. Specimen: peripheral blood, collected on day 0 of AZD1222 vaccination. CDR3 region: CASSHEPQGANTF. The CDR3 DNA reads TGTGCCAGCAGCCACGAACCCCAGGGGGCTAACACCTTC.